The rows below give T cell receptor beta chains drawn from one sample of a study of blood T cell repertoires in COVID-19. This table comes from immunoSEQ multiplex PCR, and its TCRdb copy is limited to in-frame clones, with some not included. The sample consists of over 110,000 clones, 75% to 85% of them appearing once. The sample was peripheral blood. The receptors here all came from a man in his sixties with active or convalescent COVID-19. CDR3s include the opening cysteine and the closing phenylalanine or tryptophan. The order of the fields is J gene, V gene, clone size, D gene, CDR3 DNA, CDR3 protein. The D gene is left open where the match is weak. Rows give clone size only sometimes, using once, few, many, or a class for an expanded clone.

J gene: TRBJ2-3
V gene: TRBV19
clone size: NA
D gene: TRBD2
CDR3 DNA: TGTGCCAGTTCTAGCGGGAGAGGGGGCACAGATACGCAGTATTTT
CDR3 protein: CASSSGRGGTDTQYF

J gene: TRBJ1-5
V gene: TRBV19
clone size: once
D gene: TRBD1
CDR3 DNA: TGTGCCAGTAGTACAGACAGGGGGATCAAGATGCCCCAGCATTTT
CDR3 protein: CASSTDRGIKMPQHF

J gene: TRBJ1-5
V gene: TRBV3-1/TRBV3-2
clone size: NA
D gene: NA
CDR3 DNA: TGTGCCAGCAGCCAAGACTCCAGGGGCGGCAATCAGCCCCAGCATTTT
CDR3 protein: CASSQDSRGGNQPQHF

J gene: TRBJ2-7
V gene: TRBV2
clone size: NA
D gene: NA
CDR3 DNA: TGTGCCAGCAGCGGGGACTCCTACGAGCAGTACTTC
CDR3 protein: CASSGDSYEQYF

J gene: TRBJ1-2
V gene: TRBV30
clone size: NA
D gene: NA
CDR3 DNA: TGTGCCTGGAGTCCCCAGGGCTGGGGCTACACCTTC
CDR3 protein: CAWSPQGWGYTF

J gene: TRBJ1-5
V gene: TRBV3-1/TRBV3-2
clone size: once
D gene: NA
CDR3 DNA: TGTGCCAGCAGCCCCGCATTATCCGGGGCCCAGCATTTT
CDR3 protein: CASSPALSGAQHF

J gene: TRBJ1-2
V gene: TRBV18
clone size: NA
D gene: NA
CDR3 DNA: TGTGCCAGCTCACCTAATGGGGCGTTGGGCTACACCTTC
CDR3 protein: CASSPNGALGYTF

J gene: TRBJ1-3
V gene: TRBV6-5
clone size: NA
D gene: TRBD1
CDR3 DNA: TGTGCCAGCAGCACAGGGGGCGCGGGAAACACCATATATTTT
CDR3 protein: CASSTGGAGNTIYF

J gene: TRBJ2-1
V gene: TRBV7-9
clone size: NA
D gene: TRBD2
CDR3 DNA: TGTGCCAGCAGCTTAGGGTCTAGCGGGGGCTACAATGAGCAGTTCTTC
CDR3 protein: CASSLGSSGGYNEQFF

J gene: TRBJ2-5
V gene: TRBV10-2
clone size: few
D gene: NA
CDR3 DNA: TGCGCCAGCAGTGCAGGGGTAGTGGAGACCCAGTACTTC
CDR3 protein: CASSAGVVETQYF

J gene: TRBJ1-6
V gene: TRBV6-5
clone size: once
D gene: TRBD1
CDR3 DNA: TGTGCCAGCAGGGCGGACAGGGGCCTGGGGGCCCTCCACTTT
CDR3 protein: CASRADRGLGALHF

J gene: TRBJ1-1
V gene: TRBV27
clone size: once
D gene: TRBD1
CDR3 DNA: TGTGCCAGCAGTCGGGACAGCTATAACACTGAAGCTTTCTTT
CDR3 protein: CASSRDSYNTEAFF

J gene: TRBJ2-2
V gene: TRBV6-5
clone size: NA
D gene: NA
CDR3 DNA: TGTGCCAGCTGGAGAAACTTTAACACCGGGGAGCTGTTTTTT
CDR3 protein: CASWRNFNTGELFF

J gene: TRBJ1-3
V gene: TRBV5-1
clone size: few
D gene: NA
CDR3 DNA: TGCGCCAGCAGCTTGGGTCAGGAACCCAAATTCTCTGGAAACACCATATATTTT
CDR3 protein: CASSLGQEPKFSGNTIYF

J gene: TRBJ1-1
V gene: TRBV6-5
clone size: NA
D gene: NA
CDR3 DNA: TGTGCCAGCAGGTCGGACAACTGGAACACTGAAGCTTTCTTT
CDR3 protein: CASRSDNWNTEAFF

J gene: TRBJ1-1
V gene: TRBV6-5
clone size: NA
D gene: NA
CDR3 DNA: TGTGCCAGCAGTTACGCCAGGGTTCGCACTGAAGCTTTCTTT
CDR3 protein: CASSYARVRTEAFF

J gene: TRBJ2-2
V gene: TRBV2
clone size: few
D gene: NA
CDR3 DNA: TGTGCCAGCGTCCGTCAGGGGATTCCCGGGGAGCTGTTTTTT
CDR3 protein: CASVRQGIPGELFF

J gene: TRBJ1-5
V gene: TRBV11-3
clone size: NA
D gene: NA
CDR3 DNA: TGTGCCAGCAGCTTGTTCCCGGGACTCTTCCAGCATTTT
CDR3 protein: CASSLFPGLFQHF

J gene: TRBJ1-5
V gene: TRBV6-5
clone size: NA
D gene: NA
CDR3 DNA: TGTGCCAGCAGTTACCAGGCAGATAATCAGCCCCAGCATTTT
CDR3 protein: CASSYQADNQPQHF

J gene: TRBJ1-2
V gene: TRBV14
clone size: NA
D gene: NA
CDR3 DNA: TGTGCCAGCAGCCAAAGGGAGGCAGGCCCCTATGGCTACACCTTC
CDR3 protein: CASSQREAGPYGYTF

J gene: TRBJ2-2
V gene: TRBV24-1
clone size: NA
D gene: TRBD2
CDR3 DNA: TGTGCCACCAGTGATTTGAAACTAGCGGGAACCGGGGAGCTGTTTTTT
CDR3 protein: CATSDLKLAGTGELFF

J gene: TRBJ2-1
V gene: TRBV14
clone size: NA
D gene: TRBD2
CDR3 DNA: TGTGCCAGCAGCCAAGAGCCCCTGTCTAGCGGGAGTATCTATGAGCAGTTCTTC
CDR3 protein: CASSQEPLSSGSIYEQFF

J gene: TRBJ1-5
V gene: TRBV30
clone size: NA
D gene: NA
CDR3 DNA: TGTGCCTGGAGTACACAGGGTCAGCCCCAGCATTTT
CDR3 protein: CAWSTQGQPQHF

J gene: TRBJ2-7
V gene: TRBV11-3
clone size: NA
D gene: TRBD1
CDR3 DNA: TGTGCCAGCAGCTTGGAAACCGGGACAGGGGTTAGCTACGAGCAGTACTTC
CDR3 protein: CASSLETGTGVSYEQYF

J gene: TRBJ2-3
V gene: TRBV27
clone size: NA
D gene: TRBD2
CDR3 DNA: TGTGCCAGCAGTTTAGTGACTAGCGGGAGAGCTACGCAGTATTTT
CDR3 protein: CASSLVTSGRATQYF

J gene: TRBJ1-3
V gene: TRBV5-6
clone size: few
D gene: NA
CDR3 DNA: TGTGCCAGCAGCCCATACACAGGGTTCTCTGGAAACACCATATATTTT
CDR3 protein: CASSPYTGFSGNTIYF

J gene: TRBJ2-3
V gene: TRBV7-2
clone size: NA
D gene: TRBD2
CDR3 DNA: TGTGCCAGCAGCGTCCAAGGCGGGAGGATCGCCACAGATACGCAGTATTTT
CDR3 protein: CASSVQGGRIATDTQYF

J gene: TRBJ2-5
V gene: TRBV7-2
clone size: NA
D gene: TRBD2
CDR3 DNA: TGTGCCAGCAGCTTGTTGGACCCAGCGGGGGTAGAGACCCAGTACTTC
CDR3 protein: CASSLLDPAGVETQYF

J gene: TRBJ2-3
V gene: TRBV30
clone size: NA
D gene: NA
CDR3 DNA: TGTGCCTGGAGTCTTAGCCGGGGGTTAGATACGCAGTATTTT
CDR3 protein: CAWSLSRGLDTQYF

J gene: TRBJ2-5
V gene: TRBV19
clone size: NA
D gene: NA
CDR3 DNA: TGTGCCAGTAGTACCCGGGACACTTATCCAGGGGAGACCCAGTACTTC
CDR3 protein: CASSTRDTYPGETQYF

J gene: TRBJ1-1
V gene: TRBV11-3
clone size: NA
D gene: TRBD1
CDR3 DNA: TGTGCCAGCAGACACGACAGGGTTCCTGAAGCTTTCTTT
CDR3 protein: CASRHDRVPEAFF

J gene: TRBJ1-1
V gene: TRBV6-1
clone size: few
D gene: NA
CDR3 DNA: TGTGCCAGCAGTGACCTACCGAACACTGAAGCTTTCTTT
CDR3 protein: CASSDLPNTEAFF

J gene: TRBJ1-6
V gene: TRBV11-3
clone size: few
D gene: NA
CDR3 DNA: TGTGCCAGCAGCGGCAACTCCTATAATTCACCCCTCCACTTT
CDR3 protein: CASSGNSYNSPLHF

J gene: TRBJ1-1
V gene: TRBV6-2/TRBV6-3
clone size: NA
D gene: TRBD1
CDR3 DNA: TGTGCCAGCAGTTTCCGGGACAGGGAAGTGAACACTGAAGCTTTCTTT
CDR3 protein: CASSFRDREVNTEAFF

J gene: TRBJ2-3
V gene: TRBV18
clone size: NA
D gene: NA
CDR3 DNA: TGTGCCAGCTCACCAGGACCCCCGGGACTCGGTAGAGGGTATACGCAGTATTTT
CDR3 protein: CASSPGPPGLGRGYTQYF

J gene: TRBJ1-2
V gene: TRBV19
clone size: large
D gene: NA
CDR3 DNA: TGTGCCAGTAGTATAGGCTTGATGTCCCGGGATGGCTACACCTTC
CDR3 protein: CASSIGLMSRDGYTF

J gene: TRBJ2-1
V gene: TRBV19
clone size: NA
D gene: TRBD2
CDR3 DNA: TGTGCCAGTAGTATTAGCGGGAAGACCGCCCCCTACAATGAGCAGTTCTTC
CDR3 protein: CASSISGKTAPYNEQFF

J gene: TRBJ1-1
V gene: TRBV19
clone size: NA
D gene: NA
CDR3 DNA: TGTGCCAGTAGTATAGTTGAGAGGTCGAACACTGAAGCTTTCTTT
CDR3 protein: CASSIVERSNTEAFF

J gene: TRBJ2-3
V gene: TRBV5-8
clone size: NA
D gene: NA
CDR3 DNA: TGTGCCAGCAGCTCCCCGCGCGCAGATACGCAGTATTTT
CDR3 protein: CASSSPRADTQYF

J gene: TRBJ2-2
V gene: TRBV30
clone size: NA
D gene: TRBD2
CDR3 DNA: TGTGCCTGGAGGGGACCGGGACTAGCGGTTACAAGGCGGACCGGGGAGCTGTTTTTT
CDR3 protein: CAWRGPGLAVTRRTGELFF

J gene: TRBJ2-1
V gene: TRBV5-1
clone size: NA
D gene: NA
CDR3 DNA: TGCGCCAGCAGCTTGGCCTCGGGAGCGGTAGACTCCTACAATGAGCAGTTCTTC
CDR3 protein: CASSLASGAVDSYNEQFF

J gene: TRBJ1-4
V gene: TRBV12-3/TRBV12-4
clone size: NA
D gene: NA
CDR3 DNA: TGTGCCACCCGCTGGGGGGGGGACGAAAAACTGTTTTTT
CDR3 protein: CATRWGGDEKLFF